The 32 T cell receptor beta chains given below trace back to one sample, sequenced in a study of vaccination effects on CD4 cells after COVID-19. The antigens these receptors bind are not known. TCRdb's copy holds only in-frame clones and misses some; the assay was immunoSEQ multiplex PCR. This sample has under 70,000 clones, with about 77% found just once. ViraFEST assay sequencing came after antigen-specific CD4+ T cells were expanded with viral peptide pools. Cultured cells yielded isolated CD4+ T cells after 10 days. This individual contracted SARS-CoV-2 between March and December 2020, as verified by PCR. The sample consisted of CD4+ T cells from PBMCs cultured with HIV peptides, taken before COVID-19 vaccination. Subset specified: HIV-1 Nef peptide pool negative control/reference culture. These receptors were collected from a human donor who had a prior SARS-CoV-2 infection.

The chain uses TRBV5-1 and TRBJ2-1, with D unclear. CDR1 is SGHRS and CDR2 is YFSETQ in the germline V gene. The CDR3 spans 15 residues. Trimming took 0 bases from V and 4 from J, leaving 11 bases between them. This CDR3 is CASSLGSGEYNEQFF. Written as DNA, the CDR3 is TGCGCCAGCAGCTTGGGGTCTGGCGAATACAATGAGCAGTTCTTC. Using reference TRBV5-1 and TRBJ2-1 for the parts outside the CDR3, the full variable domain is KAGVTQTPRYLIKTRGQQVTLSCSPISGHRSVSWYQQTPGQGLQFLFEYFSETQRNKGNFPGRFSGRQFSNSRSEMNVSTLELGDSALYLCASSLGSGEYNEQFFGPGTRLTVL.

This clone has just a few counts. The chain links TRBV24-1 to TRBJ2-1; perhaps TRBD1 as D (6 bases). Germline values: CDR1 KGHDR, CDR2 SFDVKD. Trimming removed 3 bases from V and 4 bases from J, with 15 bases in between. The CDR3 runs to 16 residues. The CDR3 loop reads CATSDPQDSEYNEQFF. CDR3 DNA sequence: TGTGCCACCAGTGATCCTCAGGACAGTGAATACAATGAGCAGTTCTTC.

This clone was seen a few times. CDR3 region: CASSEGQANEKLFF. The CDR3 DNA reads TGTGCCAGCAGTGAAGGACAGGCTAATGAAAAACTGTTTTTT. The chain couples TRBV25-1 to TRBJ1-4; 7 nucleotides agree with TRBD1. V was pared by 2 bases and J by 3 bases, with 0 bases of the junction left unmatched. Germline V lookup: CDR1 MGHDK, CDR2 SYGVNS. This CDR3 comprises 14 residues. Full variable domain (remainder filled in from reference TRBV25-1 and TRBJ1-4): EADIYQTPRYLVIGTGKKITLECSQTMGHDKMYWYQQDPGMELHLIHYSYGVNSTEKGDLSSESTVSRIRTEHFPLTLESARPSHTSQYLCASSEGQANEKLFFGSGTQLSVL.

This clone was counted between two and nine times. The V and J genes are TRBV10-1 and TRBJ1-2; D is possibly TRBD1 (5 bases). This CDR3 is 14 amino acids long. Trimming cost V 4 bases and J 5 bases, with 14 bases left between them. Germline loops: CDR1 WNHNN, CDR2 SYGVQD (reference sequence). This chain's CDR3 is CASSVIVTEYGYTF. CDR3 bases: TGCGCCAGCAGTGTTATAGTGACAGAGTATGGCTACACCTTC.

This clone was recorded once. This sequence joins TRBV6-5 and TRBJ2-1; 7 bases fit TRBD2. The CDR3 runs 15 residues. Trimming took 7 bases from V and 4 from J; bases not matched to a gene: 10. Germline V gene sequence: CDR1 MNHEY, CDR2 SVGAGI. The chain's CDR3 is CASTPGLGKYNEQFF. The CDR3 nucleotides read TGTGCCAGCACCCCCGGACTAGGTAAATACAATGAGCAGTTCTTC.

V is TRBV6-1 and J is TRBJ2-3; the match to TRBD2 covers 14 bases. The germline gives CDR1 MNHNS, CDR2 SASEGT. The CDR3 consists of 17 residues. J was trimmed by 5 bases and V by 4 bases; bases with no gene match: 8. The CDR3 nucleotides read TGTGCCAGCAGTGCATGGACTAGCGGGGGGCGAATAGATACGCAGTATTTT. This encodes CASSAWTSGGRIDTQYF.

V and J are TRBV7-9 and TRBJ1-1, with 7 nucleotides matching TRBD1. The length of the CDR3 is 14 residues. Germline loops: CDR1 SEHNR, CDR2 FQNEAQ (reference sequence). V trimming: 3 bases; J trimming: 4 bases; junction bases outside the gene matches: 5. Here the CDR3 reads CASSFNSGGTEAFF. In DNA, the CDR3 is TGTGCCAGCAGCTTCAATTCAGGGGGCACTGAAGCTTTCTTT.

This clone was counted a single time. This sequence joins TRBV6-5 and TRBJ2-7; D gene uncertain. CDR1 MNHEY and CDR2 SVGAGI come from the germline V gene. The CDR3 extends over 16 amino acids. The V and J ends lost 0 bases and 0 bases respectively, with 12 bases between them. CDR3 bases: TGTGCCAGCAGTTACTCGATCTCGGGCAGCTCCTACGAGCAGTACTTC. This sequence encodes CASSYSISGSSYEQYF.

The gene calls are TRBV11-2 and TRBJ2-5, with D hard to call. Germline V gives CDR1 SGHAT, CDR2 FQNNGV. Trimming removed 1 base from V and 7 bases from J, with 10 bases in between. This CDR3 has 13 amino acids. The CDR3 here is CASSLVLMGTQYF. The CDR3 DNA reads TGTGCCAGCAGCTTAGTCCTTATGGGGACCCAGTACTTC.

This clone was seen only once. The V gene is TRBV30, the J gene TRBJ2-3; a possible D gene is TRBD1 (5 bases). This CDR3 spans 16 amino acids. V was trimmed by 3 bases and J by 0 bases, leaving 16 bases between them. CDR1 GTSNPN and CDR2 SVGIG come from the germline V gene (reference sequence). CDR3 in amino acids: CAWRDLRQTSTDTQYF. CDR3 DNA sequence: TGTGCCTGGAGGGATCTTCGACAGACTAGCACAGATACGCAGTATTTT.

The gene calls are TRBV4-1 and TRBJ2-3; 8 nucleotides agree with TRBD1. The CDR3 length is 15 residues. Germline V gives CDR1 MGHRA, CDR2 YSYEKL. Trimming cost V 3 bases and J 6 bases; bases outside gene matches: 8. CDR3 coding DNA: TGCGCCAGCAGCCAGAAACAGGGGGTTGGGGATACGCAGTATTTT. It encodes CASSQKQGVGDTQYF.

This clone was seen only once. CDR3 sequence (DNA): TGTGCCAGCAGCTTGGAACAGAGGAACACTGAAGCTTTCTTT. Encoded protein: CASSLEQRNTEAFF. This chain links TRBV5-4 with TRBJ1-1; no definite D call. The CDR3 covers 14 residues. Per the germline V gene, CDR1 is SGHNT and CDR2 is YYREEE (reference sequence). Deletions cut 0 bases from V and 1 base from J, with 7 bases between.

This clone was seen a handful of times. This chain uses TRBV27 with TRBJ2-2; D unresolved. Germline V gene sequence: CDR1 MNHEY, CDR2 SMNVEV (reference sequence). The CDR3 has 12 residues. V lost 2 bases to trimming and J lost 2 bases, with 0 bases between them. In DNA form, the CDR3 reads TGTGCCAGCAGTTTAAACACCGGGGAGCTGTTTTTT. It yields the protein CASSLNTGELFF.

This chain's CDR3 is CASSPPRPSGANYGYTF. CDR3 DNA: TGTGCCAGCAGCCCACCTAGACCGTCAGGGGCTAACTATGGCTACACCTTC. V is TRBV4-2 and J is TRBJ1-2, with D possibly TRBD1 on 6 matching bases. Germline loops: CDR1 LGHNA, CDR2 YNFKEQ. Trimming pared 4 bases from V and 0 bases from J, leaving 18 bases between. The length of the CDR3 is 17 residues.

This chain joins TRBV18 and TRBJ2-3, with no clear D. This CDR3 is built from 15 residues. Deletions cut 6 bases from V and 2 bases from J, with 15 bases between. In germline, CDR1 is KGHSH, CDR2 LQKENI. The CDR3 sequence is CASSAAPPNTDTQYF. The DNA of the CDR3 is TGTGCCAGCTCCGCGGCCCCGCCAAACACAGATACGCAGTATTTT.

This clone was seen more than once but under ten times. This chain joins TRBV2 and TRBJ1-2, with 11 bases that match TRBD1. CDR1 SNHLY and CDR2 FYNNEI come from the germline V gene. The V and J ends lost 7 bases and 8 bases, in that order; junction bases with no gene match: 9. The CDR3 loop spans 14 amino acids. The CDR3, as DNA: TGTGCCAGCAAATACACGGGACAGGGGGGAGGCTACACCTTC. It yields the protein CASKYTGQGGGYTF.

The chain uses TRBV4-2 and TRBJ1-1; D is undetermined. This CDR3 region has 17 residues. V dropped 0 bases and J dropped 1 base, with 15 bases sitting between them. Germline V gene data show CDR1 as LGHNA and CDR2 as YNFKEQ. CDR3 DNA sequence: TGTGCCAGCAGCCAAGATCTTATCAGGCCAAAGAACACTGAAGCTTTCTTT. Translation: CASSQDLIRPKNTEAFF.

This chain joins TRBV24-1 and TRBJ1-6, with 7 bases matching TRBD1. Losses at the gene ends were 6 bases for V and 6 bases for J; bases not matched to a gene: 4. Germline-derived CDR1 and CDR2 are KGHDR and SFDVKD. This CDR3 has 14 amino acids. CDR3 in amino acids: CATSQQGSNSPLHF. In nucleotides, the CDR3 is TGTGCCACCAGTCAACAGGGGAGTAATTCACCCCTCCACTTT.

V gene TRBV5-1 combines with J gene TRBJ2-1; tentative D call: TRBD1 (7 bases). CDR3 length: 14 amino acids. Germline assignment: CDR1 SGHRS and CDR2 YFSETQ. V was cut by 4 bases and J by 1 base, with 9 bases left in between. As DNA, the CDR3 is TGCGCCAGCAGCGCAGGGGGGTCCTACAATGAGCAGTTCTTC. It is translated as CASSAGGSYNEQFF.

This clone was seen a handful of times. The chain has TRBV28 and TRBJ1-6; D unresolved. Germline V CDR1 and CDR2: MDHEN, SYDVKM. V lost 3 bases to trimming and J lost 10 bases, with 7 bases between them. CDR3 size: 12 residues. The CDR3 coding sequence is TGTGCCAGCAGTTTTGGGTGGTCACCCCTCCACTTT. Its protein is CASSFGWSPLHF.

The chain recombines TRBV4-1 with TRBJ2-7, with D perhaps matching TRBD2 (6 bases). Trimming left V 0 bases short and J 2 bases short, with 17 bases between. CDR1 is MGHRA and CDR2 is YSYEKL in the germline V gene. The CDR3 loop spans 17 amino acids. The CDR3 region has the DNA TGCGCCAGCAGCCAAGACTCTTTCCGTCGGGAGACCTACGAGCAGTACTTC. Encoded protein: CASSQDSFRRETYEQYF.

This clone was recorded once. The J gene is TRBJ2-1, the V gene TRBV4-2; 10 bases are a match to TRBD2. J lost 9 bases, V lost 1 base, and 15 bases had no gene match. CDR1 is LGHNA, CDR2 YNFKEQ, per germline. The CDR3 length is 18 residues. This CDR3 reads CASSQVSSGLAGEGEQFF. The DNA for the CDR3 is TGTGCCAGCAGCCAAGTTAGTTCGGGGCTAGCGGGAGAGGGTGAGCAGTTCTTC.

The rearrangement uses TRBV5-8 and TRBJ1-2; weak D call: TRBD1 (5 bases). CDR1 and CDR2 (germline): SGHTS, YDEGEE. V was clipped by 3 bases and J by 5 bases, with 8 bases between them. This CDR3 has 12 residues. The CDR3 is CASSYTGYGYTF. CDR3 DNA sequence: TGTGCCAGCAGCTATACAGGTTATGGCTACACCTTC. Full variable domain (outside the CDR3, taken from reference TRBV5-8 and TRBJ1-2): EAGVTQSPTHLIKTRGQQATLRCSPISGHTSVYWYQQALGLGLQFLLWYDEGEERNRGNFPPRFSGRQFPNYSSELNVNALELEDSALYLCASSYTGYGYTFGSGTRLTVV.

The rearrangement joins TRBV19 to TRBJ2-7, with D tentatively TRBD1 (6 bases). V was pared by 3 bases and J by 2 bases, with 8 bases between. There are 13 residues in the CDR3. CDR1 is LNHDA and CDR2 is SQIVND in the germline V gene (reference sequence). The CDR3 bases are TGTGCCAGTAGTATTAGGGACACCTACGAGCAGTACTTC. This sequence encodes CASSIRDTYEQYF.

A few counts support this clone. Here the CDR3 reads CASSPQGPSYEQYF. The CDR3 DNA reads as TGTGCCAGCAGTCCACAGGGACCCTCCTACGAGCAGTACTTC. The chain employs TRBV6-5 and TRBJ2-7; tentatively, D is TRBD1 (6 bases). Per germline, CDR1 MNHEY and CDR2 SVGAGI. Trimming took 5 bases from V and 0 from J, leaving 11 bases between them. The CDR3 covers 14 residues.

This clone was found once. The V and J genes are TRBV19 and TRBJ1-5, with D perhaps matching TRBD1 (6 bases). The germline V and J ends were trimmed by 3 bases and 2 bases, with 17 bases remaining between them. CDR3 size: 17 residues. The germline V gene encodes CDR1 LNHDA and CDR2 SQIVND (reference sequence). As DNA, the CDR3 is TGTGCCAGTAGTATTAGTGGACAGCAGGCTGGCAATCAGCCCCAGCATTTT. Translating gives CASSISGQQAGNQPQHF.

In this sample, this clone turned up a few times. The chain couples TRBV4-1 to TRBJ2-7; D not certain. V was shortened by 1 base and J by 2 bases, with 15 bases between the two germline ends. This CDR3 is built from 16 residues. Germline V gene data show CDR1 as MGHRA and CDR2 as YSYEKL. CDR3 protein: CASSQGTYPLPYEQYF. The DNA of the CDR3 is TGCGCCAGCAGCCAAGGCACTTACCCTCTGCCCTACGAGCAGTACTTC.

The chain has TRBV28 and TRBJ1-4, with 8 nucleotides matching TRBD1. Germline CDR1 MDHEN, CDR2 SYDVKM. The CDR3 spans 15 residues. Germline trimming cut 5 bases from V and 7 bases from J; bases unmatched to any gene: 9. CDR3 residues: CASSTTGGVREKLFF. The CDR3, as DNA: TGTGCCAGCAGTACAACAGGGGGAGTACGTGAAAAACTGTTTTTT.

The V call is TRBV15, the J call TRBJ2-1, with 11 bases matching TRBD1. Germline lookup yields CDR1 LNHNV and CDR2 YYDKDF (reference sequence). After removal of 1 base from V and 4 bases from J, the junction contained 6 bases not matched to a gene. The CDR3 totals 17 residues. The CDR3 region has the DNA TGTGCCACCAGCAGAGCCCCCGGGACAGGGGGTTACAATGAGCAGTTCTTC. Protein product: CATSRAPGTGGYNEQFF.

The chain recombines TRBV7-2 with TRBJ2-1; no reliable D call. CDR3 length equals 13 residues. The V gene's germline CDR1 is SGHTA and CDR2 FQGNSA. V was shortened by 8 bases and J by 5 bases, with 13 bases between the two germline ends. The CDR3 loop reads CASGIGPNNEQFF. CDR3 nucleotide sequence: TGTGCCAGCGGAATCGGACCAAACAATGAGCAGTTCTTC.

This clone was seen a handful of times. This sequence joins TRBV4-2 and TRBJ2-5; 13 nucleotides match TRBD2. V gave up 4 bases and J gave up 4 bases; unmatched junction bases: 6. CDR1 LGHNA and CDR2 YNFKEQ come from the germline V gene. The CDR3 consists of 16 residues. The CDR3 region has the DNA TGTGCCAGCAGCCGTACTAGCGGGGGGGCCGGAGAGACCCAGTACTTC. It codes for CASSRTSGGAGETQYF.

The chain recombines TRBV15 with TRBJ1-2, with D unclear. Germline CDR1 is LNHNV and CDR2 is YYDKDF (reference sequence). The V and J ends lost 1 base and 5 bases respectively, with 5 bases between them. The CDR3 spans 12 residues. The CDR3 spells CATSRGSYGYTF. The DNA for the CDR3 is TGTGCCACCAGCAGAGGCAGTTATGGCTACACCTTC.